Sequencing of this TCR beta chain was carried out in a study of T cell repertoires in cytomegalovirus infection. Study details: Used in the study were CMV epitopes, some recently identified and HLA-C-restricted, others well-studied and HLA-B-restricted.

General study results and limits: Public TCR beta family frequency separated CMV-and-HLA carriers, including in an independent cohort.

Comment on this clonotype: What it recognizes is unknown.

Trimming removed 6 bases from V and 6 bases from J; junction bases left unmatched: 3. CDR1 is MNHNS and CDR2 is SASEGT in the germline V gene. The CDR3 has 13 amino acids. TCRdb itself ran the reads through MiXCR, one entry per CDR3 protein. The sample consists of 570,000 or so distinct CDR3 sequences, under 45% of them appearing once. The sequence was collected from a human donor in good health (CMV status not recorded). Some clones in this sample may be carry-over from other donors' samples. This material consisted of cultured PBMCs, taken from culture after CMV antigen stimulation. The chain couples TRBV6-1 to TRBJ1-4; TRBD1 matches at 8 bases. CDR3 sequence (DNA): TGTGCCAGCAGGGAGACAGGGGATGAAAAACTGTTTTTT. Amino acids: CASRETGDEKLFF.